The present T cell receptor (beta chain) was sequenced within a study of low-dose radiotherapy and immunotherapy resistance in tumors. Study information: Doses delivered to Cohort 2 were 1 Gy per fraction every two weeks, amounting to 13 Gy over 26 weeks.

CDR1 DFQATT and CDR2 SNEGSKA come from the germline V gene (reference sequence). V dropped 6 bases and J dropped 9 bases, with 12 bases sitting between them. This CDR3 contains 11 residues. TRAV and TRBV primers primed cDNA for both TCRalpha and TCRbeta. The authors ran 15 to 20 PCR cycles to amplify TCRs with a constant-region primer and V-primer adapter. MiXCR was run by TCRdb on the reads, yielding one entry per CDR3 protein. The top ten clones hold over 9.5% of a sample with roughly 40,000 distinct CDR3 sequences, less than 30% of them seen once. As to time point: after trial treatment. This sample's treatment: LDRT plus nivolumab, ipilimumab, low-dose cyclophosphamide and aspirin (RACIN trial). Advanced solid tumors lacking tumor-infiltrating lymphocytes characterized eligible patients.

Source: PBMCs, taken after low-dose radiotherapy plus immunotherapy. The chain couples TRBV20-1 to TRBJ2-1; D remains unclear. The receptor was derived from a male donor with prostate cancer. This CDR3 reads CSAPQLSEQFF. The CDR3 DNA reads TGCAGTGCCCCGCAGTTGAGTGAGCAGTTCTTC.